The next 12 T cell receptor beta chains were all read from a single sample in a study of T cells after yellow fever vaccination. Each CDR3 protein gets one entry after TCRdb re-called the 5' RACE reads with MiXCR. The table has a few hundred thousand distinct CDR3 sequences, around 8.1% seen once. The starting material was PBMCs, obtained more than 35 days after the first yellow fever vaccination. The receptors originated from a man between 18 and 29 years old who received the YFV17D yellow fever vaccine.

This clonotype was recorded at least ten times. The gene calls are TRBV11-2 and TRBJ2-5; D gene uncertain. Germline V gene lookup returns CDR1 SGHAT and CDR2 FQNNGV. The ends were cut back, 2 bases at V and 1 base at J, with 5 bases in the middle. The CDR3 loop spans 13 amino acids. The CDR3: CASSLHSQETQYF. CDR3 bases: TGTGCCAGCAGCTTACACAGCCAAGAGACCCAGTACTTC.

This clonotype showed up just a few times. The chain has TRBV10-3 and TRBJ1-2; a weak D match, TRBD1 (5 bases). This CDR3 region has 13 residues. Germline V gives CDR1 ENHRY, CDR2 SYGVKD. Trimming cost V 2 bases and J 7 bases, with 11 bases left between them. The CDR3 sequence: CAISETRGGGYTF. The CDR3 region has the DNA TGTGCCATCAGTGAGACCCGGGGCGGTGGCTACACCTTC.

In this sample, this clonotype turned up a few times. V is TRBV5-1 and J is TRBJ2-2, with a weak D call TRBD1 (6 bases). The CDR3 has 16 residues. The germline V and J ends were trimmed by 6 bases and 1 base, with 16 bases remaining between them. Germline loops: CDR1 SGHRS, CDR2 YFSETQ. The CDR3 sequence is CASTQSTGRNTGELFF. Written as DNA, the CDR3 is TGCGCCAGCACCCAGTCCACAGGGCGGAACACCGGGGAGCTGTTTTTT. Combining the CDR3 with reference TRBV5-1 and TRBJ2-2 gives the whole variable domain KAGVTQTPRYLIKTRGQQVTLSCSPISGHRSVSWYQQTPGQGLQFLFEYFSETQRNKGNFPGRFSGRQFSNSRSEMNVSTLELGDSALYLCASTQSTGRNTGELFFGEGSRLTVL.

The V and J genes are TRBV5-1 and TRBJ1-5, with D hard to call. With 0 bases removed from V and 7 bases from J, the gap between germline ends came to 8 bases. CDR3 length equals 13 residues. CDR1 SGHRS and CDR2 YFSETQ come from the germline V gene. The CDR3 reads CASSLEMGQPQHF. In DNA form, the CDR3 reads TGCGCCAGCAGCTTGGAAATGGGGCAGCCCCAGCATTTT.

This chain connects TRBV10-3 to TRBJ2-7, with 9 positions matching TRBD1. Germline assignment: CDR1 ENHRY and CDR2 SYGVKD. The ends lost 11 bases at V and 2 bases at J; junction bases unmatched: 7. CDR3 length equals 13 residues. As DNA, the CDR3 is TGTGCCGTACAGGGGGCGTCGGCCTACGAGCAGTACTTC. It specifies CAVQGASAYEQYF.

In this sample, this clonotype turned up a few times. V usage is TRBV7-2 and J usage is TRBJ1-6; 9 bases align to TRBD1. Germline V gives CDR1 SGHTA, CDR2 FQGNSA. V shed 1 base and J 9 bases; nucleotides not matched to a gene: 1. This CDR3 is 14 amino acids long. The CDR3: CASSLGDRASPLHF. CDR3 nucleotides: TGTGCCAGCAGCTTAGGGGACAGGGCTTCACCCCTCCACTTT.

In its sample, this clonotype was seen a few times. The chain uses TRBV6-1 and TRBJ1-1; D remains unclear. CDR3 length: 15 residues. CDR1 and CDR2 from the germline V gene are MNHNS and SASEGT. Trimming removed 4 bases at V and 1 base at J, with 13 bases between. The CDR3 loop is CASSASRSGNTEAFF. CDR3 in DNA: TGTGCCAGCAGTGCCTCGCGGTCGGGGAACACTGAAGCTTTCTTT.

Ten or more counts support this clonotype. The chain recombines TRBV5-1 with TRBJ1-2; D perhaps matches TRBD1 (6 bases). The CDR3 has 14 amino acids. In germline, CDR1 is SGHRS, CDR2 YFSETQ. Trimming cost V 4 bases and J 4 bases, with 14 bases left between them. The CDR3 here is CASSQVGQSYGYTF. For the CDR3, the DNA is TGCGCCAGCAGCCAGGTTGGACAGTCCTATGGCTACACCTTC.

This clonotype was found a few times. The chain carries TRBV7-6 and TRBJ1-2; 8 positions match TRBD1. Germline values: CDR1 SGHVS, CDR2 FNYEAQ. V was clipped by 5 bases and J by 4 bases; unmatched bases: 9. The CDR3 is made up of 15 amino acids. The CDR3 nucleotides are TGTGCCAGCAGCCCTGGGTCAGGGGGCGTCTATGGCTACACCTTC. Its protein is CASSPGSGGVYGYTF.

Many counts were recorded for this clonotype. The chain has TRBV24-1 and TRBJ2-1, with TRBD2 matching 12 bases. The CDR3 runs 16 residues. Germline assignment: CDR1 KGHDR and CDR2 SFDVKD. V gave up 4 bases and J gave up 4 bases; unmatched junction bases: 4. CDR3 amino acids: CATSERGLAGYNEQFF. CDR3 DNA sequence: TGTGCCACCAGTGAACGTGGACTAGCGGGGTACAATGAGCAGTTCTTC.

There are a few counts of this clonotype. This rearrangement joins TRBV4-3 to TRBJ1-6; possible D gene TRBD1, 6 bases. V was pared by 0 bases and J by 7 bases, with 10 bases between. Germline V lookup: CDR1 LGHNA, CDR2 YSLEER. This CDR3 has 15 residues. The CDR3 DNA sequence: TGCGCCAGCAGCCAAGATTGGACAGAGAATTCACCCCTCCACTTT. This sequence encodes CASSQDWTENSPLHF.

There are a few counts of this clonotype. V gene TRBV2 combines with J gene TRBJ2-5; D is ambiguous. Germline V gives CDR1 SNHLY, CDR2 FYNNEI. The CDR3 has 13 amino acids. The V gene lost 5 bases and the J gene lost 3 bases, with 10 bases spanning the gap. CDR3 coding DNA: TGTGCCAGCAGTAATTCAGGAGAAGAGACCCAGTACTTC. Translation: CASSNSGEETQYF.